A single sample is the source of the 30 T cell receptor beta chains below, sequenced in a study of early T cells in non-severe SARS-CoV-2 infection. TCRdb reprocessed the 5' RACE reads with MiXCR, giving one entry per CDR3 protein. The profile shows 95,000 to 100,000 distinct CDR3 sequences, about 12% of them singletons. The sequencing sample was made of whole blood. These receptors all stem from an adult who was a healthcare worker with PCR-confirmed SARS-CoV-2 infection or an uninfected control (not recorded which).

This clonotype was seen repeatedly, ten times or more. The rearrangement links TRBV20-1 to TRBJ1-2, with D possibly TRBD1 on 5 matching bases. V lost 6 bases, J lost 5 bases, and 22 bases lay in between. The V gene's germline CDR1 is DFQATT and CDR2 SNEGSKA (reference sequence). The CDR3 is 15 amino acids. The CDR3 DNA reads TGCAGTGCCCCCACCTTTGATCCGGGACTTTATGGCTACACCTTC. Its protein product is CSAPTFDPGLYGYTF.

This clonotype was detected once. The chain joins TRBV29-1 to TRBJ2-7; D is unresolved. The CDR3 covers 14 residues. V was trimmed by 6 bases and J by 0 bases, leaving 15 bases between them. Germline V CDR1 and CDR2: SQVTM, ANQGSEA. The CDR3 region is CSVVSRVDSYEQYF. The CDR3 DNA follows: TGCAGCGTGGTATCCCGGGTCGACTCCTACGAGCAGTACTTC.

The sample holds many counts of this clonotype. The chain's CDR3 is CASSLAEWGEAFF. The CDR3 coding sequence is TGTGCCAGCAGCTTAGCGGAGTGGGGGGAAGCTTTCTTT. The V gene is TRBV7-8, the J gene TRBJ1-1, with D tentatively TRBD1 (5 bases). V was cut by 0 bases and J by 8 bases, with 10 bases left in between. The CDR3 contains 13 residues. Germline V gene data show CDR1 as SGHVS and CDR2 as FQNEAQ.

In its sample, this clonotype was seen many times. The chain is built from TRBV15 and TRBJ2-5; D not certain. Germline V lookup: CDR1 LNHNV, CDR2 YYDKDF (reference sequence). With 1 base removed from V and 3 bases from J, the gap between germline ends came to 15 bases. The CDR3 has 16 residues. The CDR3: CATSRGGQSPKETQYF. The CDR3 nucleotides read TGTGCCACCAGCAGAGGTGGGCAGAGTCCTAAAGAGACCCAGTACTTC.

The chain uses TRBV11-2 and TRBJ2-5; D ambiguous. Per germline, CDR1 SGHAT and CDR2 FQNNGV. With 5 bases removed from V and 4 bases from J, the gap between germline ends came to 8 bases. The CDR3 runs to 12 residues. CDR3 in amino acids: CASSARRETQYF. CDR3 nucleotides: TGTGCCAGCAGCGCGAGAAGAGAGACCCAGTACTTC.

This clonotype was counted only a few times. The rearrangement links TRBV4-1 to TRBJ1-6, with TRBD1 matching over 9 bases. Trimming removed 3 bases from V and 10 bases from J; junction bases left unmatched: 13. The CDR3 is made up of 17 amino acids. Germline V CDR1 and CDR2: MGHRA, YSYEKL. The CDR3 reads CASSQLNRGPLRSPLHF. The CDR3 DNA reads TGCGCCAGCAGCCAGCTAAACAGGGGGCCCTTAAGGTCACCCCTCCACTTT.

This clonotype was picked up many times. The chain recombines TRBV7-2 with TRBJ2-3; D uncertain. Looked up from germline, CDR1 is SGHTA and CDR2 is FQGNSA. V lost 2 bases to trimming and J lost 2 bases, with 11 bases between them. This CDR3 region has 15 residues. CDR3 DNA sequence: TGTGCCAGCAGCTTATTCTCGGCCTTCACAGATACGCAGTATTTT. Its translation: CASSLFSAFTDTQYF. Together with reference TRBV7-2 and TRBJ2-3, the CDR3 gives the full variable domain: GAGVSQSPSNKVTEKGKDVELRCDPISGHTALYWYRQSLGQGLEFLIYFQGNSAPDKSGLPSDRFSAERTGGSVSTLTIQRTQQEDSAVYLCASSLFSAFTDTQYFGPGTRLTVL.

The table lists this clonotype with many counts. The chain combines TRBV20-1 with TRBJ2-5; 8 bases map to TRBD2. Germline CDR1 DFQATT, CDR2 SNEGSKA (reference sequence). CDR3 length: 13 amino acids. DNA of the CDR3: TGCAGCGGGACGGGGGGGATACAAGAGACCCAGTACTTC. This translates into CSGTGGIQETQYF.

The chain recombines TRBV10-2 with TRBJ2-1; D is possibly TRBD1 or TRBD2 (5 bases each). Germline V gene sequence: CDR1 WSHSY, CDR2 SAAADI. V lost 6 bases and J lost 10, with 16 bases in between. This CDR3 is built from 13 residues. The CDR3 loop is CASSRWGRDEQFF. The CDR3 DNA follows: TGCGCCAGCAGCCGGTGGGGCAGGGACGAGCAGTTCTTC.

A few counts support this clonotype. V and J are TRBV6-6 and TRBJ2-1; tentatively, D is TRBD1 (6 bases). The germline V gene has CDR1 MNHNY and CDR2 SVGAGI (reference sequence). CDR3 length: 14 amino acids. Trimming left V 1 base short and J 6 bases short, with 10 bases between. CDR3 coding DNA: TGTGCCAGCAGTTACTTCGAAGGGGGCAATGAGCAGTTCTTC. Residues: CASSYFEGGNEQFF.

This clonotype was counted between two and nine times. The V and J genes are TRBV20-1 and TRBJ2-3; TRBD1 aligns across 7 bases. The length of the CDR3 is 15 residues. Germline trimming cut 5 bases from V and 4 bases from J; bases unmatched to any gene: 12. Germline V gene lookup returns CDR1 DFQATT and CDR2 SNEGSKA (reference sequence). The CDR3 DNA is TGCAGTGCTGACAAACGGGACAGTGGTGCAGATACGCAGTATTTT. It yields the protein CSADKRDSGADTQYF.

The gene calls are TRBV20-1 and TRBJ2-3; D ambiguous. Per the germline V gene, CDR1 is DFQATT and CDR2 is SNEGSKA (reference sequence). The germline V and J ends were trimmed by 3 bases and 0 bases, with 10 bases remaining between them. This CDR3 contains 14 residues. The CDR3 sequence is CSASRDSSTDTQYF. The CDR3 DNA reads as TGCAGTGCTAGTAGAGACTCTAGCACAGATACGCAGTATTTT.

CDR3 sequence reads: CASSQRGGTEAFF. The CDR3 coding sequence is TGTGCCAGCAGCCAACGAGGGGGGACTGAAGCTTTCTTT. The chain combines TRBV11-2 with TRBJ1-1; D may be TRBD1 (6 bases). Deletions cut 5 bases from V and 5 bases from J, with 12 bases between. This CDR3 spans 13 amino acids. Per germline, CDR1 SGHAT and CDR2 FQNNGV.

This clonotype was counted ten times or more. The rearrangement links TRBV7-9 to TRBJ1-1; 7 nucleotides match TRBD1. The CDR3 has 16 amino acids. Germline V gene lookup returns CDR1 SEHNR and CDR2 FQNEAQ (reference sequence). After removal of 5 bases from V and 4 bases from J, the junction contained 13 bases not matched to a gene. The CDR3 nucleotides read TGTGCCAGCAGCCTTCCAAACGGACAGGCAAGCACTGAAGCTTTCTTT. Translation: CASSLPNGQASTEAFF. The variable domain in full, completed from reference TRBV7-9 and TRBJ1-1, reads DTGVSQNPRHKITKRGQNVTFRCDPISEHNRLYWYRQTLGQGPEFLTYFQNEAQLEKSRLLSDRFSAERPKGSFSTLEIQRTEQGDSAMYLCASSLPNGQASTEAFFGQGTRLTVV.

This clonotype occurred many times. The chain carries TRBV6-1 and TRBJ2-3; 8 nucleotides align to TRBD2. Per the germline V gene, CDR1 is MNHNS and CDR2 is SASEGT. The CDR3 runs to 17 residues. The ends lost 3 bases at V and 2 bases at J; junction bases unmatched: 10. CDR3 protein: CASSDVLRGANTDTQYF. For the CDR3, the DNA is TGTGCCAGCAGTGATGTTCTGCGGGGGGCTAACACAGATACGCAGTATTTT.

The CDR3 region is CASSEAAGSDIQYF. CDR3 coding DNA: TGTGCCAGCAGTGAAGCGGCGGGTTCAGACATTCAGTACTTC. The V call is TRBV6-1, the J call TRBJ2-4; possible D gene TRBD2, 5 bases. The CDR3 has 14 residues. Trimming removed 0 bases at V and 8 bases at J, with 11 bases between. Germline CDR1 MNHNS, CDR2 SASEGT.

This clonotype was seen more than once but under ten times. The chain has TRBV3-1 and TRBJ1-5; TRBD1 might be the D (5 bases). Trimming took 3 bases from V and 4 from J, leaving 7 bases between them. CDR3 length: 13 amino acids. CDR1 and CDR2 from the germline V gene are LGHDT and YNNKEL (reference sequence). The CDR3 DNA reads TGTGCCAGCAGCCAGGGGCGAAATCAGCCCCAGCATTTT. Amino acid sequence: CASSQGRNQPQHF.

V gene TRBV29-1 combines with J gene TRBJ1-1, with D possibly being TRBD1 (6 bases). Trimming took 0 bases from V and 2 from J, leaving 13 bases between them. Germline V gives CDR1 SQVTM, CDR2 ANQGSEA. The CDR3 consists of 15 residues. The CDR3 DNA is TGCAGCGTTGAAGAGGCGGGGGGGGCAAACACTGAAGCTTTCTTT. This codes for CSVEEAGGANTEAFF.

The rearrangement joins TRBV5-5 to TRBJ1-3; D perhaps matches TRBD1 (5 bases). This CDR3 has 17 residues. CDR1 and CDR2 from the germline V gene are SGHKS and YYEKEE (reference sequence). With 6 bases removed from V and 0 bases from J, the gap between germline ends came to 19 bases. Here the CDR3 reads CASTPGGWGASGNTIYF. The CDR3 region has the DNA TGTGCCAGCACCCCGGGCGGGTGGGGCGCCTCTGGAAACACCATATATTTT. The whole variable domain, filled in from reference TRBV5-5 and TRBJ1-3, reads DAGVTQSPTHLIKTRGQQVTLRCSPISGHKSVSWYQQVLGQGPQFIFQYYEKEERGRGNFPDRFSARQFPNYSSELNVNALLLGDSALYLCASTPGGWGASGNTIYFGEGSWLTVV.

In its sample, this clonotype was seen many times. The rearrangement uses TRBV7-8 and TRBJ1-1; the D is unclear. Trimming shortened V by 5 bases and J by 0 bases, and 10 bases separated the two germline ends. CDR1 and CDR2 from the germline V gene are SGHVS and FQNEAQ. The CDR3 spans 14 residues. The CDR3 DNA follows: TGTGCCAGCAGCCGAGAACCCATGAACACTGAAGCTTTCTTT. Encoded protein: CASSREPMNTEAFF.

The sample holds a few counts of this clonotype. CDR3 in amino acids: CASSRLLDTRTDTQYF. The CDR3 nucleotides are TGTGCCAGCAGCCGCCTACTGGACACACGCACAGATACGCAGTATTTT. The V and J genes are TRBV3-1 and TRBJ2-3; possibly TRBD1 for D (5 bases). Germline CDR1 is LGHDT and CDR2 is YNNKEL (reference sequence). V dropped 4 bases and J dropped 1 base, with 15 bases sitting between them. This CDR3 contains 16 residues.

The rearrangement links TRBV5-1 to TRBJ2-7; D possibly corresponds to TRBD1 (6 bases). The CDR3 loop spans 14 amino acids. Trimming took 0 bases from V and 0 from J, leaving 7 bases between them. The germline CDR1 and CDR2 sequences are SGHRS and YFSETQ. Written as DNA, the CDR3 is TGCGCCAGCAGCTTGGGGACAGCCTCCTACGAGCAGTACTTC. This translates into CASSLGTASYEQYF.

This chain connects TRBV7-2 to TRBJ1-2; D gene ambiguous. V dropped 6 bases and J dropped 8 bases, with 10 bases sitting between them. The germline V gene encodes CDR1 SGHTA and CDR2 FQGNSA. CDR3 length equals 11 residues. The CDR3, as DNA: TGTGCCAGCAGTTCACACGGGGGCTACACCTTC. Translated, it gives CASSSHGGYTF.

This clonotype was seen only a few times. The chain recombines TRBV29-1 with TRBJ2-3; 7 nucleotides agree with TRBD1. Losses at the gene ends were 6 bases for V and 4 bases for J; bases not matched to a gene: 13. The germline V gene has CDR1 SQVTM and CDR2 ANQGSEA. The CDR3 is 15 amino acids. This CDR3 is CSVYRDSYSPDTQYF. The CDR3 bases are TGCAGCGTATACCGGGACAGTTATTCCCCAGATACGCAGTATTTT.

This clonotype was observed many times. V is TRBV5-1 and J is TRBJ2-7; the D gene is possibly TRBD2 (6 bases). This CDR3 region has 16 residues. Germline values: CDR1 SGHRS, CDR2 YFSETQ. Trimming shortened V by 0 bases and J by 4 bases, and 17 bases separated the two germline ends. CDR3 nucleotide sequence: TGCGCCAGCAGCTTGGCCGGGACTCCTGCGGGATACGAGCAGTACTTC. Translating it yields CASSLAGTPAGYEQYF.

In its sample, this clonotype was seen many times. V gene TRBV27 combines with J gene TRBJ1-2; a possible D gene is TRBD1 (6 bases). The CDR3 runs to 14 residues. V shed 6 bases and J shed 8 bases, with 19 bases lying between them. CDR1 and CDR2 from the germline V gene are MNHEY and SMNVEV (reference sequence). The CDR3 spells CASRGGPGQWGYTF. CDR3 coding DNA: TGTGCCAGCAGGGGGGGACCGGGACAATGGGGCTACACCTTC.

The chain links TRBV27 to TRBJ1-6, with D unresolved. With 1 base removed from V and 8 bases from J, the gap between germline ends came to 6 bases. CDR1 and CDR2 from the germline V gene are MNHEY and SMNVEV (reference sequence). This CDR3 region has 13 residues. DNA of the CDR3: TGTGCCAGCAGTTTATTCCAGTATTCACCCCTCCACTTT. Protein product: CASSLFQYSPLHF.

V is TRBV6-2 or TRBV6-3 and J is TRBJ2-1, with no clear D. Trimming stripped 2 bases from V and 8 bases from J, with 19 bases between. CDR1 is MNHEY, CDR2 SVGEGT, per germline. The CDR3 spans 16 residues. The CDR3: CASSYVALWSSDEQFF. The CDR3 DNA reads TGTGCCAGCAGTTACGTGGCCCTGTGGTCCTCTGATGAGCAGTTCTTC.

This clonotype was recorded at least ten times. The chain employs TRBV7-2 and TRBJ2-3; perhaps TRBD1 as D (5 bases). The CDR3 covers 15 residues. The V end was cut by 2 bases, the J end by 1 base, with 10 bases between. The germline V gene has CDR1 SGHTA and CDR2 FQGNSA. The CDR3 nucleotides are TGTGCCAGCAGCTTAAGGGGTTTGGGCACAGATACGCAGTATTTT. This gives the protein CASSLRGLGTDTQYF.

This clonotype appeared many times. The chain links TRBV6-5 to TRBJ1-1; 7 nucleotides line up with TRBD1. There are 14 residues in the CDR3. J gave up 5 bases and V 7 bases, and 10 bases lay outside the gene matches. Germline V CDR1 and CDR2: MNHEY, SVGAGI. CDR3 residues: CASKRSGGRTEAFF. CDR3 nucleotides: TGTGCCAGCAAACGGTCAGGGGGGAGAACTGAAGCTTTCTTT.